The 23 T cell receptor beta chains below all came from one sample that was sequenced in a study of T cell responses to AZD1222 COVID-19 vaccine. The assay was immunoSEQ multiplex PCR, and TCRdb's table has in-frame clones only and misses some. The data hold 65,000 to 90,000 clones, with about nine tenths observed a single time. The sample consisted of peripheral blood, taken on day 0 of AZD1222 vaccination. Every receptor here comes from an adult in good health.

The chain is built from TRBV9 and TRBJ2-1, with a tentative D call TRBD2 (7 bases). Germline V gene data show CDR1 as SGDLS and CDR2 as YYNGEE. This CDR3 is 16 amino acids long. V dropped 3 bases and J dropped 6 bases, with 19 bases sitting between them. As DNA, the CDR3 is TGTGCCAGCAGCGACCCAAAGGGGGAGGGTCCCAATGAGCAGTTCTTC. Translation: CASSDPKGEGPNEQFF.

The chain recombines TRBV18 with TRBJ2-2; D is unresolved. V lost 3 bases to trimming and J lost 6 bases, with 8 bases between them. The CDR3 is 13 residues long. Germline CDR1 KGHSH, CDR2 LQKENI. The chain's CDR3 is CASSPDRAGELFF. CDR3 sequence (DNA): TGTGCCAGCTCACCGGACCGGGCCGGGGAGCTGTTTTTT.

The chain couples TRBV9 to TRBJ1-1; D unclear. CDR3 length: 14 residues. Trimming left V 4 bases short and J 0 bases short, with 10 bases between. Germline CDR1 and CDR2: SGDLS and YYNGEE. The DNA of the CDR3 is TGTGCCAGCAGCCCCGCCGGATTGAACACTGAAGCTTTCTTT. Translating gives CASSPAGLNTEAFF.

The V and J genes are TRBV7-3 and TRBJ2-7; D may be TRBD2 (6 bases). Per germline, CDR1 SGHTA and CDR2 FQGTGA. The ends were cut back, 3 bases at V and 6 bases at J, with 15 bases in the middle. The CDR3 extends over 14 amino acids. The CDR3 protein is CASSLTGSWGEQYF. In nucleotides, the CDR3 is TGTGCCAGCAGCTTGACCGGGAGTTGGGGCGAGCAGTACTTC.

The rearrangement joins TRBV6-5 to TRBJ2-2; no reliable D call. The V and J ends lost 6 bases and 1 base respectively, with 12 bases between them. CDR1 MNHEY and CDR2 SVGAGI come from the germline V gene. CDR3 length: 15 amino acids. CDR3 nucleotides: TGTGCCAGCAGCCCCATAGCAGGGAACACCGGGGAGCTGTTTTTT. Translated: CASSPIAGNTGELFF.

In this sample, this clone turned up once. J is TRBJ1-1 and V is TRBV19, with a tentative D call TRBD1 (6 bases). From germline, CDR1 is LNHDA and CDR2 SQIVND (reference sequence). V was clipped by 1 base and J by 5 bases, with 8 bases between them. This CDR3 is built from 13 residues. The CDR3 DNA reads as TGTGCCAGTAGTATAGGAGGGGGAACTGAAGCTTTCTTT. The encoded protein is CASSIGGGTEAFF. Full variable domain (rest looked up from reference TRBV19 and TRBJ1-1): DGGITQSPKYLFRKEGQNVTLSCEQNLNHDAMYWYRQDPGQGLRLIYYSQIVNDFQKGDIAEGYSVSREKKESFPLTVTSAQKNPTAFYLCASSIGGGTEAFFGQGTRLTVV.

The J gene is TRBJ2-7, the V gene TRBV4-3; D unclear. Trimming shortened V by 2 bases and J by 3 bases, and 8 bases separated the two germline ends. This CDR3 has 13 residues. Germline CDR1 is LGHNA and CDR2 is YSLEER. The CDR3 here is CASSQYQNYEQYF. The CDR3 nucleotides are TGCGCCAGCAGCCAATACCAAAACTACGAGCAGTACTTC.

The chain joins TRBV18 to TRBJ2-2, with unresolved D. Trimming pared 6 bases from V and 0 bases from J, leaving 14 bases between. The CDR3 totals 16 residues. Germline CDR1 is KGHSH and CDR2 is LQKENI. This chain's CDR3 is CASSWTINANTGELFF. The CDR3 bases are TGTGCCAGCTCCTGGACCATAAACGCGAACACCGGGGAGCTGTTTTTT. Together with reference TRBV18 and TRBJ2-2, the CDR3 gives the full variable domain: NAGVMQNPRHLVRRRGQEARLRCSPMKGHSHVYWYRQLPEEGLKFMVYLQKENIIDESGMPKERFSAEFPKEGPSILRIQQVVRGDSAAYFCASSWTINANTGELFFGEGSRLTVL.

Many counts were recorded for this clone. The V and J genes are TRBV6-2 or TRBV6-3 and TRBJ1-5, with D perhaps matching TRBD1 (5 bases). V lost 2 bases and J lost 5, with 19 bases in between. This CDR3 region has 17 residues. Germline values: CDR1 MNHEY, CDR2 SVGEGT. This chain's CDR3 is CASSYTIGGVAHQPQHF. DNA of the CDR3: TGTGCCAGCAGTTACACTATCGGGGGGGTCGCGCATCAGCCCCAGCATTTT.

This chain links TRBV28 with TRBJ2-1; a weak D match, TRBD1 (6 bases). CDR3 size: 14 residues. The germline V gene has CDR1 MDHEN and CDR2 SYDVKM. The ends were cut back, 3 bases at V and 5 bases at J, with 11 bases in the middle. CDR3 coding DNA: TGTGCCAGCAGTTTGGACAGATTAAACAATGAGCAGTTCTTC. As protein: CASSLDRLNNEQFF.

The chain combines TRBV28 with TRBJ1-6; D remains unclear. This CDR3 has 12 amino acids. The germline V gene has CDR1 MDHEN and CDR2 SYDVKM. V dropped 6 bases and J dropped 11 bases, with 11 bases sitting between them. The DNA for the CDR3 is TGTGCCAGCAGCCCTACACGGACACCCCTCCACTTT. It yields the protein CASSPTRTPLHF.

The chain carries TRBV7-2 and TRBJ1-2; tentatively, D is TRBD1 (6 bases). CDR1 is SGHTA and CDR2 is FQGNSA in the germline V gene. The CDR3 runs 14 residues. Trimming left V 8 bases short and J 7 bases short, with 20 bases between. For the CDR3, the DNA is TGTGCCAGCTTGATTATGGGGGCGAATTCTGGCTACACCTTC. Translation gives CASLIMGANSGYTF. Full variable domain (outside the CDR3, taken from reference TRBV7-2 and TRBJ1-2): GAGVSQSPSNKVTEKGKDVELRCDPISGHTALYWYRQSLGQGLEFLIYFQGNSAPDKSGLPSDRFSAERTGGSVSTLTIQRTQQEDSAVYLCASLIMGANSGYTFGSGTRLTVV.

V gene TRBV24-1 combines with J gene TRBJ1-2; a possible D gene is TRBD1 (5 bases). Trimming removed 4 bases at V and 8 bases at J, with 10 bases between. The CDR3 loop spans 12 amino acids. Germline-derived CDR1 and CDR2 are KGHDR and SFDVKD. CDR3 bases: TGTGCCACCAGTGAGCGGGGCTGGGGCTACACCTTC. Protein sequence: CATSERGWGYTF.

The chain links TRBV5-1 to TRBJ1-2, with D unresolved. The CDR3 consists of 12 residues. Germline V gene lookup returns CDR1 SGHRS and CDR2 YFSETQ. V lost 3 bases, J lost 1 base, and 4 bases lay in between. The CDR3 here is CASSSDNYGYTF. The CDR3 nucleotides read TGCGCCAGCAGCTCCGATAACTATGGCTACACCTTC.

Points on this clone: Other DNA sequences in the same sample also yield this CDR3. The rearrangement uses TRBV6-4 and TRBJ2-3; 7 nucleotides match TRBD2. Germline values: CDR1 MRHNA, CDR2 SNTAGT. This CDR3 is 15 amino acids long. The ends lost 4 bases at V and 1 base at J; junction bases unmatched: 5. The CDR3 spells CASSALAGGTDTQYF. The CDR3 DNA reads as TGTGCCAGCAGTGCTCTCGCGGGGGGCACAGATACGCAGTATTTT.

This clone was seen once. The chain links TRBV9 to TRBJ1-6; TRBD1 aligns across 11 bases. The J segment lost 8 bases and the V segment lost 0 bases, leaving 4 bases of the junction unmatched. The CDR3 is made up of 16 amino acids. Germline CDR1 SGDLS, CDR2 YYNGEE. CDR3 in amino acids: CASSVGDRGIDSPLHF. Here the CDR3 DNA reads TGTGCCAGCAGCGTAGGGGACAGGGGGATTGATTCACCCCTCCACTTT.

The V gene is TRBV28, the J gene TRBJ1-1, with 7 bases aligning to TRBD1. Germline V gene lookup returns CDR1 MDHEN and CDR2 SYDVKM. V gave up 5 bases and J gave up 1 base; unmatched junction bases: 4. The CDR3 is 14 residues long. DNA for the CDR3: TGTGCCAGCAGTACGGACAGGACGAACACTGAAGCTTTCTTT. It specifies CASSTDRTNTEAFF.

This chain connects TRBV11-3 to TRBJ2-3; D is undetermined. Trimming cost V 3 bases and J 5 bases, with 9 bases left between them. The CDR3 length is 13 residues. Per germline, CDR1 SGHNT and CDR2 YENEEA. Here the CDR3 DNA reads TGTGCCAGCAGCTTTGGGGTCGAAGATACGCAGTATTTT. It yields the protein CASSFGVEDTQYF.

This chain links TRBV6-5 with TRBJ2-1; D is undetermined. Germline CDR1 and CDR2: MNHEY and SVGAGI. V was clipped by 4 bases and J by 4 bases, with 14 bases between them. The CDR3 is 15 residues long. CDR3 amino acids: CASSSGGGGYNEQFF. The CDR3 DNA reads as TGTGCCAGCAGTTCGGGCGGTGGTGGATACAATGAGCAGTTCTTC.

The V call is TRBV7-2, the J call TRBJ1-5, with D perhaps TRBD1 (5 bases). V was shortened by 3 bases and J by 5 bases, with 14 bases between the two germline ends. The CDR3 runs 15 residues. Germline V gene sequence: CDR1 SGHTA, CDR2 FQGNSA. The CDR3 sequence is CASSFGALGDQPQHF. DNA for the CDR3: TGTGCCAGCAGCTTCGGGGCCTTGGGCGATCAGCCCCAGCATTTT.

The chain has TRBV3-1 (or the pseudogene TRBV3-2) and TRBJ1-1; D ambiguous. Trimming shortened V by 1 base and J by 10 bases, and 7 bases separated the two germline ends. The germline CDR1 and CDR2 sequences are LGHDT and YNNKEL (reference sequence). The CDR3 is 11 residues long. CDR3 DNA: TGTGCCAGCAGCCAAGCAACCCGAGCTTTCTTT. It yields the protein CASSQATRAFF.

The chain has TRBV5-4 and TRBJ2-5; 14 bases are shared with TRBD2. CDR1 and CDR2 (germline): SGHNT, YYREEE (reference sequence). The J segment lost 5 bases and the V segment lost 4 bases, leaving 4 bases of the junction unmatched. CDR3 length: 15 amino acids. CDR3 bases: TGTGCCAGCAGCGGGGGACTAGCGGGAGTCGAGACCCAGTACTTC. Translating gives CASSGGLAGVETQYF. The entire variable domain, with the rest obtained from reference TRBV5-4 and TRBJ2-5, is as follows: ETGVTQSPTHLIKTRGQQVTLRCSSQSGHNTVSWYQQALGQGPQFIFQYYREEENGRGNFPPRFSGLQFPNYSSELNVNALELDDSALYLCASSGGLAGVETQYFGPGTRLLVL.

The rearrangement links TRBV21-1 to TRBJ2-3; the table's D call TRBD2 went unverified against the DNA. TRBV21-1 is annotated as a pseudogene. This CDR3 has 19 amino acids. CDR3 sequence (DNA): TGTGCCAGCAGCAAAAGACCCCGGGGGGCAGGGCAGGTCACAGATACGCAGTATTTT. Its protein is CASSKRPRGAGQVTDTQYF.